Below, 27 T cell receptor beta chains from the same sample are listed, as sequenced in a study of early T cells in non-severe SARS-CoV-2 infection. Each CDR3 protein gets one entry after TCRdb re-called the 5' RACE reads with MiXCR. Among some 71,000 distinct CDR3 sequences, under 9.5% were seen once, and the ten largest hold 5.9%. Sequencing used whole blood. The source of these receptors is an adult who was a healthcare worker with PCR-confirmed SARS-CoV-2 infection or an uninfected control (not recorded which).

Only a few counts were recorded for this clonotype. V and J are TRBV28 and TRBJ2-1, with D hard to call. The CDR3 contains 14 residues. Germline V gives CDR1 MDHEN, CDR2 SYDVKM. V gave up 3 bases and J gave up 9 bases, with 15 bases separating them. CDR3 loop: CASSFTRSPGEQFF. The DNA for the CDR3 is TGTGCCAGCAGTTTTACTCGGAGTCCGGGTGAGCAGTTCTTC.

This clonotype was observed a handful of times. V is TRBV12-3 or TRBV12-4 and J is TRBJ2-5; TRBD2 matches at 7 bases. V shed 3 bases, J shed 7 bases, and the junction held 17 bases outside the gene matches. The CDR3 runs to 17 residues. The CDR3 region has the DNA TGTGCCAGCAGTTTCATCGGTCGCGGGAGAGCGCGGGGGACCCAGTACTTC. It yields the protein CASSFIGRGRARGTQYF.

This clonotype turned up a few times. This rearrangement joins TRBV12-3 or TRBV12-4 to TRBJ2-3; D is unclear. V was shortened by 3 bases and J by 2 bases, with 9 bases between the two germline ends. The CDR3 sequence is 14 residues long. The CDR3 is CASSFGQPTDTQYF. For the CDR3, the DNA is TGTGCCAGCAGTTTTGGGCAGCCCACAGATACGCAGTATTTT.

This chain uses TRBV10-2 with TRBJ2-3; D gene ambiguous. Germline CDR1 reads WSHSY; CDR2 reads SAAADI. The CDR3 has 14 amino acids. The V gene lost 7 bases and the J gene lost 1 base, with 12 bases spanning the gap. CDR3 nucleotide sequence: TGCGCCAGCAACCACTTTCCGGGCACAGATACGCAGTATTTT. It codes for CASNHFPGTDTQYF.

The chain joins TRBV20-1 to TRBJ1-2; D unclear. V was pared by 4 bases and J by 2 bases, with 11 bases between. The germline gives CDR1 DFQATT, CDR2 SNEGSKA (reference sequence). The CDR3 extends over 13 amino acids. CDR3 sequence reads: CSANNPKNYGYTF. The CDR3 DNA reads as TGCAGTGCTAATAACCCCAAGAACTATGGCTACACCTTC.

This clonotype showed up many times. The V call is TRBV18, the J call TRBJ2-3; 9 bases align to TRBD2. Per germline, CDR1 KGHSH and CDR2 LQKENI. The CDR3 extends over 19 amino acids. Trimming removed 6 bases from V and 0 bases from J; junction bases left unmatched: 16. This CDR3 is CASSLEGPSGATSTDTQYF. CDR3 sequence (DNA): TGTGCCAGCTCGCTCGAGGGCCCTAGCGGGGCCACTAGCACAGATACGCAGTATTTT.

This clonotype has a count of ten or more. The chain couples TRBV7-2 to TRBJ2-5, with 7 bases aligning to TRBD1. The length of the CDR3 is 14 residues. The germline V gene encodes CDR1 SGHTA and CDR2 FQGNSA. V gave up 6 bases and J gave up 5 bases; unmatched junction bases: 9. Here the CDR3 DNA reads TGTGCCAGCAGTCCGACAGGGTACTGGGAGACCCAGTACTTC. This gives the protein CASSPTGYWETQYF.

CDR3 protein: CASSRSLAEGYTF. CDR3 in DNA: TGTGCCAGCAGCCGCAGTCTGGCAGAAGGCTACACCTTC. This chain links TRBV7-9 with TRBJ1-2, with no clear D. The germline V and J ends were trimmed by 5 bases and 8 bases, with 15 bases remaining between them. There are 13 residues in the CDR3. Germline V gives CDR1 SEHNR, CDR2 FQNEAQ (reference sequence).

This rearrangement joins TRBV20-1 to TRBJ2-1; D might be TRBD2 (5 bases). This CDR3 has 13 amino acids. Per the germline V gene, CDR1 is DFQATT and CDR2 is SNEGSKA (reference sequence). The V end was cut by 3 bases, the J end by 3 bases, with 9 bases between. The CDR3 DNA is TGCAGTGCTAGTCTAGCCCTCTACAATGAGCAGTTCTTC. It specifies CSASLALYNEQFF.

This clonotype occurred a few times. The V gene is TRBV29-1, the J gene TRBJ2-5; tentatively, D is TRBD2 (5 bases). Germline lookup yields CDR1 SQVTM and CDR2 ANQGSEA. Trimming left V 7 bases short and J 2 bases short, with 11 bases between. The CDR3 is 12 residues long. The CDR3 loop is CSAREMQETQYF. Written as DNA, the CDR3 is TGCAGCGCCCGGGAAATGCAAGAGACCCAGTACTTC.

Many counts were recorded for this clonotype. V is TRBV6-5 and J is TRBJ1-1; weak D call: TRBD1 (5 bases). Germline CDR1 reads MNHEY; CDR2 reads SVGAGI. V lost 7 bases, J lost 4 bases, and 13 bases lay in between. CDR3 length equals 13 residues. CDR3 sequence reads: CASTPDSGTEAFF. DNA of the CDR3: TGTGCCAGCACCCCAGACAGTGGCACTGAAGCTTTCTTT.

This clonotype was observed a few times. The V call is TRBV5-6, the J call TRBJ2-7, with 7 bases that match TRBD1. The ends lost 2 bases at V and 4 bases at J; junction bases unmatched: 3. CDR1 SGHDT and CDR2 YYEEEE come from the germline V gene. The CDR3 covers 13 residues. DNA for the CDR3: TGTGCCAGCAGCTTCAGCAGGGGGTACGAGCAGTACTTC. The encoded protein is CASSFSRGYEQYF.

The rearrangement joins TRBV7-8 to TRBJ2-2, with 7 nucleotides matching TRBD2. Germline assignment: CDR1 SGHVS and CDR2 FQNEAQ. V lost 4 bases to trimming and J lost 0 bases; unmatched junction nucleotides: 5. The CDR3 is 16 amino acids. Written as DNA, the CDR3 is TGTGCCAGCAGCTCGGTACTAGCGTCGAACACCGGGGAGCTGTTTTTT. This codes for CASSSVLASNTGELFF.

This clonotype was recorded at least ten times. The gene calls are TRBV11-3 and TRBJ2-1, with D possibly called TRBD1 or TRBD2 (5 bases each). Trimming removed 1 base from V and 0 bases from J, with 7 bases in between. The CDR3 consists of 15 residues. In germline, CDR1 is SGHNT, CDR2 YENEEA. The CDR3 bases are TGTGCCAGCAGCTTAGCAGGGACCTCCTACAATGAGCAGTTCTTC. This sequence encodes CASSLAGTSYNEQFF.

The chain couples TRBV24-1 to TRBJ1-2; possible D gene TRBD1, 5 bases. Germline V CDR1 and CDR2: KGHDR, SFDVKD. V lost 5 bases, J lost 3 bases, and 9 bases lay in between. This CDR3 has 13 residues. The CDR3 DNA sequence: TGTGCCACCAGTGGAGCGGGGGACTATGGCTACACCTTC. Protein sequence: CATSGAGDYGYTF.

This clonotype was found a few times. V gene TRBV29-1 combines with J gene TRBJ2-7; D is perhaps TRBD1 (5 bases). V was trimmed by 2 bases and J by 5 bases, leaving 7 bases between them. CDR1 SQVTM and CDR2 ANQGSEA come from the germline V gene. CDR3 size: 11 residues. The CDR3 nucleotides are TGCAGCGTTGAATCAGGGCACGAGCAGTACTTC. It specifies CSVESGHEQYF.

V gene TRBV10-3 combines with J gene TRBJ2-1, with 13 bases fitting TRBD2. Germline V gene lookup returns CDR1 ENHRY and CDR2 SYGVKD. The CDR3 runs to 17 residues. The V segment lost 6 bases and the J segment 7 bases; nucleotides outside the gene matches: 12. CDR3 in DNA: TGTGCCATCAGGGGGCGCCTGGGACTAGCGGGACGGAATGAGCAGTTCTTC. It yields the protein CAIRGRLGLAGRNEQFF.

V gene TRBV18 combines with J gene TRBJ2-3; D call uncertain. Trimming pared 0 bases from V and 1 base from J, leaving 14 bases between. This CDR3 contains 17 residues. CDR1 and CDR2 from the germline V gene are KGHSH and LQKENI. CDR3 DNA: TGTGCCAGCTCACCACCCCGTTCAGGCCCTCGCACAGATACGCAGTATTTT. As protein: CASSPPRSGPRTDTQYF.

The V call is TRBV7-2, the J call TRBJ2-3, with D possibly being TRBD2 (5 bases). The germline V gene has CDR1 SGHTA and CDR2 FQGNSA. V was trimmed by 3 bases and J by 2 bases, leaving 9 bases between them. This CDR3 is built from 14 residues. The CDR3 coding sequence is TGTGCCAGCAGCTTTGTCGGGAACACAGATACGCAGTATTTT. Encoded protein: CASSFVGNTDTQYF.

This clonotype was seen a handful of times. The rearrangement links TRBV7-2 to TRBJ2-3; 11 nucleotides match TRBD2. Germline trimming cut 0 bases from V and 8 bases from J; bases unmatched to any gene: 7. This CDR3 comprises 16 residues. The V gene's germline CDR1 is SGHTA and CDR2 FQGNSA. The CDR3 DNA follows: TGTGCCAGCAGCTTAGCTAGCGGGAGGGCCTGGGGTACGCAGTATTTT. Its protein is CASSLASGRAWGTQYF.

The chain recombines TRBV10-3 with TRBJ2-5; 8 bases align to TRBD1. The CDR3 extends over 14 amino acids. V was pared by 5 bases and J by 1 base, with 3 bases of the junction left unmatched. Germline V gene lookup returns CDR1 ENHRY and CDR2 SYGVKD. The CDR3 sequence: CAISPDRAQETQYF. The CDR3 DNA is TGTGCCATCAGTCCGGACAGGGCCCAAGAGACCCAGTACTTC.

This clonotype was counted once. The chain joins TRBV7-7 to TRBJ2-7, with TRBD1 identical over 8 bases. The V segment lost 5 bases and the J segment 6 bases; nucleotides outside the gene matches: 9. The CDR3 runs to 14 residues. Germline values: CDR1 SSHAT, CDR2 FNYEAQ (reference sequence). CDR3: CASSQLQGAGEQYF. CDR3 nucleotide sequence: TGTGCCAGCAGCCAACTCCAGGGGGCAGGCGAGCAGTACTTC.

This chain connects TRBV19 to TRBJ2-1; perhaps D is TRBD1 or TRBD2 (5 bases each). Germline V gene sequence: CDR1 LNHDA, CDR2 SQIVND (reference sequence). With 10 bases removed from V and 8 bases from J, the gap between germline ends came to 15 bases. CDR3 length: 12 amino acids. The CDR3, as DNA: TGTGCCACCTCCTGGGGGATGGATGAGCAGTTCTTC. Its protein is CATSWGMDEQFF.

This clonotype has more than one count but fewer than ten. The CDR3 sequence: CASSLRQKLGNTIYF. In DNA, the CDR3 is TGTGCCAGCAGCCTGCGACAGAAACTTGGAAACACCATATATTTT. The V gene is TRBV13, the J gene TRBJ1-3, with a tentative D call TRBD1 (5 bases). Germline V gene data show CDR1 as PRHDT and CDR2 as FYEKMQ (reference sequence). CDR3 length: 15 residues. Trimming cost V 5 bases and J 3 bases, with 14 bases left between them.

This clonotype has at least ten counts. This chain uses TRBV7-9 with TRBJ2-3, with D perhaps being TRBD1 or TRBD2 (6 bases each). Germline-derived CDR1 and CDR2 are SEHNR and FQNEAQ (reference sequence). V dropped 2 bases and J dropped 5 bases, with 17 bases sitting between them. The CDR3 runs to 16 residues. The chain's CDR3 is CASSLPRGQEEDTQYF. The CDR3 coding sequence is TGTGCCAGCAGCTTACCCCGGGGGCAGGAAGAAGATACGCAGTATTTT. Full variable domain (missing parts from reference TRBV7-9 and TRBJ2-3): DTGVSQNPRHKITKRGQNVTFRCDPISEHNRLYWYRQTLGQGPEFLTYFQNEAQLEKSRLLSDRFSAERPKGSFSTLEIQRTEQGDSAMYLCASSLPRGQEEDTQYFGPGTRLTVL.

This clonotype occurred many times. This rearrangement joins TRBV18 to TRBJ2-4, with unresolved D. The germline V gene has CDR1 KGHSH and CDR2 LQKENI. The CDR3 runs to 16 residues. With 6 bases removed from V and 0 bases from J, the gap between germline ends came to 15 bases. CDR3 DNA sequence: TGTGCCAGCTCGCAACAAGGCATTGAAGCCAAAAACATTCAGTACTTC. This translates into CASSQQGIEAKNIQYF.

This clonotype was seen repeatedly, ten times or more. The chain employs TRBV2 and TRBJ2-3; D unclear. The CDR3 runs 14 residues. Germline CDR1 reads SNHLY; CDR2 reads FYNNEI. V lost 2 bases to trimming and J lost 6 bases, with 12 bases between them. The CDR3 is CASSESWGADTQYF. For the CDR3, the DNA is TGTGCCAGCAGTGAAAGCTGGGGTGCGGATACGCAGTATTTT.